One and the same sample provided the 17 T cell receptor beta chains below, sequenced in a study. One entry per CDR3 protein, called by TCRdb with MiXCR from the 5' RACE reads. Counted here are over 10,000 distinct CDR3 sequences, less than 25% occurring once; the ten biggest clones make up around 3.3%. Material: naive CD4+ T cells sorted from blood. Subset specified: naive CD4+ T cells, CD4+CD45RA+CD25-. The receptors originated from a female donor with breast cancer.

Regarding this clonotype: A read error is likely, as this CDR3 ends without the conserved phenylalanine or tryptophan. V is TRBV7-2 and J is TRBJ2-3; D possibly corresponds to TRBD1 (5 bases). Between the trimmed V and J ends, which lost 6 bases and 5 bases, there was a span of 15 bases. The CDR3 sequence is 14 residues long. Germline CDR1 reads SGHTA; CDR2 reads FQGNSA. This CDR3 is CASSRQYRVDTQYS. The CDR3 nucleotides read TGTGCCAGCAGTCGACAGTACCGCGTAGATACGCAGTATTCT.

This clonotype has a count of ten or more. The rearrangement joins TRBV25-1 to TRBJ2-7; D possibly corresponds to TRBD2 (5 bases). V was pared by 4 bases and J by 3 bases, with 10 bases between. The CDR3 covers 13 residues. Germline V CDR1 and CDR2: MGHDK, SYGVNS. CDR3 bases: TGTGCCAGCAGTGTAGGTGAGGGCTACGAGCAGTACTTC. This translates into CASSVGEGYEQYF.

Concerning this clonotype: This may come from a read error, since a much larger clone is one base off. In nucleotides, the CDR3 is TGCGCCAGCAGCTTAGGGCGATCTGGAAACACCACATATTTT. Encoded protein: CASSLGRSGNTTYF. The rearrangement joins TRBV5-1 to TRBJ1-3; D call uncertain. This CDR3 is built from 14 residues. The germline V gene has CDR1 SGHRS and CDR2 YFSETQ.

Remarks on this clonotype: Relative to the germline gene, one junction end is altered; a read error may explain this. The CDR3, as DNA: TGTGCCAGCAGCCAGGGACGGACGATGAACACTGAAGCTCTCTTT. This sequence encodes CASSQGRTMNTEALF. The chain recombines TRBV4-2 with TRBJ1-1; D is perhaps TRBD1 (5 bases). The CDR3 is 15 residues long. CDR1 and CDR2 from the germline V gene are LGHNA and YNFKEQ.

This clonotype was seen ten or more times. The chain's CDR3 is CASSLPGGRANNEQFF. DNA for the CDR3: TGTGCCAGCAGCTTGCCCGGCGGGAGGGCCAACAATGAGCAGTTCTTC. V usage is TRBV7-9 and J usage is TRBJ2-1, with 9 bases fitting TRBD2. V shed 3 bases and J 5 bases; nucleotides not matched to a gene: 8. The CDR3 has 16 amino acids. Germline V gene lookup returns CDR1 SEHNR and CDR2 FQNEAQ (reference sequence).

This chain's CDR3 is CASSFRGRGYNEQFF. The DNA for the CDR3 is TGTGCCAGCAGCTTCCGGGGCAGGGGATATAATGAGCAGTTCTTC. The rearrangement uses TRBV5-4 and TRBJ2-1; a weak D match, TRBD1 (6 bases). Germline V gene data show CDR1 as SGHNT and CDR2 as YYREEE (reference sequence). The CDR3 covers 15 residues. Between the trimmed V and J ends, which lost 2 bases and 7 bases, there was a span of 16 bases.

This clonotype was seen at least ten times. The chain couples TRBV6-6 to TRBJ2-4, with D hard to call. Germline assignment: CDR1 MNHNY and CDR2 SVGAGI (reference sequence). Trimming stripped 0 bases from V and 0 bases from J, with 9 bases between. CDR3 length: 16 amino acids. The CDR3: CASSYSGFLAKNIQYF. Here the CDR3 DNA reads TGTGCCAGCAGTTACTCGGGTTTTTTAGCCAAAAACATTCAGTACTTC.

There are many counts of this clonotype. A much larger clone differs from this one at a single base, so this may be a read error. This sequence joins TRBV5-1 and TRBJ2-7; TRBD2 agrees at 7 bases. This CDR3 is 14 amino acids long. The germline V gene encodes CDR1 SGHRS and CDR2 YFSETQ. CDR3 sequence reads: CASSFRGETYEQHF. CDR3 DNA: TGCGCCAGCAGCTTCCGGGGGGAAACCTACGAGCAGCACTTC.

V gene TRBV20-1 combines with J gene TRBJ2-3, with D perhaps being TRBD1 or TRBD2 (5 bases each). Trimming pared 5 bases from V and 2 bases from J, leaving 17 bases between. The length of the CDR3 is 15 residues. Germline CDR1 reads DFQATT; CDR2 reads SNEGSKA (reference sequence). This CDR3 is CSADAWGWDTDTQYF. The CDR3 nucleotides are TGCAGTGCTGATGCGTGGGGGTGGGACACAGATACGCAGTATTTT.

This clonotype was seen at least ten times. The rearrangement links TRBV20-1 to TRBJ1-1, with TRBD1 as a possible D gene (6 bases). This CDR3 spans 14 amino acids. CDR1 and CDR2 (germline): DFQATT, SNEGSKA (reference sequence). The V end lost 5 bases, the J end lost 5 bases, and 18 bases lay between the germline ends. The CDR3: CSAPRGGGRTEAFF. The CDR3 DNA is TGCAGTGCTCCACGAGGGGGGGGCCGGACTGAAGCTTTCTTT.

The chain couples TRBV5-1 to TRBJ2-1, with D uncertain. V gave up 3 bases and J gave up 12 bases, with 16 bases separating them. Per the germline V gene, CDR1 is SGHRS and CDR2 is YFSETQ. This CDR3 spans 13 amino acids. The chain's CDR3 is CASSSVPSSGQFF. The DNA of the CDR3 is TGCGCCAGCAGCTCGGTTCCTAGTAGTGGGCAGTTCTTC.

This clonotype was observed many times. The chain carries TRBV6-1 and TRBJ1-2, with D uncertain. Germline CDR1 and CDR2: MNHNS and SASEGT. This CDR3 has 14 amino acids. V was cut by 2 bases and J by 4 bases, with 11 bases left in between. The chain's CDR3 is CASSEKAGPYGYTF. The CDR3 nucleotides read TGTGCCAGCAGTGAAAAGGCTGGACCCTATGGCTACACCTTC.

This clonotype was counted only a few times. Because the CDR3 is missing its conserved closing phenylalanine or tryptophan, this is likely a read error. V gene TRBV6-5 combines with J gene TRBJ2-1; D may correspond to TRBD1 or TRBD2 (5 bases each). This CDR3 comprises 12 residues. Germline-derived CDR1 and CDR2 are MNHEY and SVGAGI. CDR3 loop: CDSSYSGLEQFV. CDR3 nucleotides: TGTGACAGCAGTTACTCGGGGCTAGAGCAGTTCGTC.

As for this clonotype: A junction boundary mismatches the germline segment, possibly from a read error. This chain joins TRBV5-6 and TRBJ2-1; 13 bases fit TRBD2. CDR1 SGHDT and CDR2 YYEEEE come from the germline V gene. The CDR3 is 15 amino acids. In DNA, the CDR3 is TGTGTCAGCAGCCGGACTAGCGGGAGTGGGAATGGGCAGATCTTC. The encoded protein is CVSSRTSGSGNGQIF.

This clonotype rates as medium-sized. This chain joins TRBV20-1 and TRBJ2-5, with 7 positions matching TRBD2. The CDR3 has 13 residues. Per germline, CDR1 DFQATT and CDR2 SNEGSKA (reference sequence). V trimming: 3 bases; J trimming: 4 bases; junction bases outside the gene matches: 5. The CDR3 loop is CSASGGVGETQYF. For the CDR3, the DNA is TGCAGTGCTAGTGGGGGGGTGGGAGAGACCCAGTACTTC.

This clonotype was recorded many times. Here the CDR3 DNA reads TGTGCCAGCAGATCCCAGGGGGCGCGGGGCAATCAGCCCCAGCATTTT. This codes for CASRSQGARGNQPQHF. The V and J genes are TRBV12-3 or TRBV12-4 and TRBJ1-5, with 8 positions matching TRBD1. This CDR3 is 16 amino acids long. The trim removed 6 bases at V and 2 bases at J, leaving 9 bases unmatched.

In its sample, this clonotype is medium-sized (0.01 to 0.1%). The chain employs TRBV7-3 and TRBJ2-1; D ambiguous. This CDR3 contains 13 residues. Looked up from germline, CDR1 is SGHTA and CDR2 is FQGTGA. The V and J ends lost 5 bases and 5 bases respectively, with 10 bases between them. The CDR3 nucleotides read TGTGCCAGCAGCCCCGGACCTAACAATGAGCAGTTCTTC. Translating it yields CASSPGPNNEQFF.